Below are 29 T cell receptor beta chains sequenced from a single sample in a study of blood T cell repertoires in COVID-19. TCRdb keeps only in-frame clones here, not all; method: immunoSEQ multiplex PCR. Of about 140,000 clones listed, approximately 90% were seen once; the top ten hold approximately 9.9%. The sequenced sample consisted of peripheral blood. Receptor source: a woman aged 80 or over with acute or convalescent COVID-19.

CDR3 DNA sequence: TGTGCTAGTGGTTTGGTACTGGGGACTCAGGGCGAAAAACTGTTTTTT. Translated, it gives CASGLVLGTQGEKLFF. V and J are TRBV12-5 and TRBJ1-4, with a tentative D call TRBD1 (5 bases). The CDR3 has 16 amino acids. Germline lookup yields CDR1 LGHNT and CDR2 FRNRAP. Trimming cost V 0 bases and J 8 bases, with 16 bases left between them.

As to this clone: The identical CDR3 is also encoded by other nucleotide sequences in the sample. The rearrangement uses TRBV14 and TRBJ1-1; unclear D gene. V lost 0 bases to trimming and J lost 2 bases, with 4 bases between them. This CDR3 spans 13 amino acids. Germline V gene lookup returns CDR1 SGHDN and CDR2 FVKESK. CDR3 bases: TGTGCCAGCAGCCAAGATCTAAACACTGAAGCTTTCTTT. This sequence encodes CASSQDLNTEAFF.

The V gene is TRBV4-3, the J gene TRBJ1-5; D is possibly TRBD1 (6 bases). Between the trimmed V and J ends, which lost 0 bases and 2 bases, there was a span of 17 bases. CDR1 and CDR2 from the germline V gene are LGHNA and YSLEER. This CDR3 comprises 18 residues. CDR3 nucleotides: TGCGCCAGCAGCCAAGAGCTCGTGGCAGGGGTACGCAATCAGCCCCAGCATTTT. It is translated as CASSQELVAGVRNQPQHF.

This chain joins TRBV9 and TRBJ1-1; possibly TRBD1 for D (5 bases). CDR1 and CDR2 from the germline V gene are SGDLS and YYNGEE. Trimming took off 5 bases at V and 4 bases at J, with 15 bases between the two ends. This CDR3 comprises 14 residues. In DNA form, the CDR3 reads TGTGCCAGCAGTCCTCCTGGGGCTGGCACTGAAGCTTTCTTT. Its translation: CASSPPGAGTEAFF.

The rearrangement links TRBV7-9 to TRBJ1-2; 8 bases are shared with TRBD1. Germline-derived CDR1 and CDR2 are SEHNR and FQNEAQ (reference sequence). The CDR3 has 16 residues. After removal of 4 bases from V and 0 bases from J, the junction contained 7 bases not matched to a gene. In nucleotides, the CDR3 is TGTGCCAGCAGCTCGACAGGGGTGCGGTCTAACTATGGCTACACCTTC. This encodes CASSSTGVRSNYGYTF.

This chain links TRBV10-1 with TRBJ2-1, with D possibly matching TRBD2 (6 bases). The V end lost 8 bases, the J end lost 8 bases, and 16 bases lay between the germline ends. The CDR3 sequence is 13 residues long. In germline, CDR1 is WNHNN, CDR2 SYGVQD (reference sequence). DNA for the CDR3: TGCGCCAGCGCTGCCGGGGACTCGCATGAGCAGTTCTTC. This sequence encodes CASAAGDSHEQFF.

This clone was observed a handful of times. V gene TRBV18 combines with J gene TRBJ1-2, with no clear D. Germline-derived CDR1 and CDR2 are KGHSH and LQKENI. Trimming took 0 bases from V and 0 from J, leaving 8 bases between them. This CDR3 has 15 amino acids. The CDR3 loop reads CASSPPVAANYGYTF. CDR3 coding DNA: TGTGCCAGCTCACCACCGGTAGCAGCTAACTATGGCTACACCTTC.

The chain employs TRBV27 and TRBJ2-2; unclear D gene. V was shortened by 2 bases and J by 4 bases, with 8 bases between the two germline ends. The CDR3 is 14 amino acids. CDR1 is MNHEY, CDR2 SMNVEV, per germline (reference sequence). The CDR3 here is CASSLTPGTGELFF. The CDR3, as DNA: TGTGCCAGCAGTTTAACTCCGGGCACCGGGGAGCTGTTTTTT.

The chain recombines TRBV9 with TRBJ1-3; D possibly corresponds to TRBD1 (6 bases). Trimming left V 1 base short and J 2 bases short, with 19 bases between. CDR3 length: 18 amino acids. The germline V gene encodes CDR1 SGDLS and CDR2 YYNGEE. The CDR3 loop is CASSVTSLQGSTGNTIYF. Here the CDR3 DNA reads TGTGCCAGCAGCGTAACGTCTCTACAGGGTAGTACTGGAAACACCATATATTTT.

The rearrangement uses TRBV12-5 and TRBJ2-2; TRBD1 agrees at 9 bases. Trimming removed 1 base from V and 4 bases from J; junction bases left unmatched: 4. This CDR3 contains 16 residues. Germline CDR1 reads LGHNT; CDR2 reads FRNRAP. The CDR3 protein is CASGLGQGVSTGELFF. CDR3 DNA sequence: TGTGCTAGTGGTTTGGGACAGGGGGTAAGCACCGGGGAGCTGTTTTTT.

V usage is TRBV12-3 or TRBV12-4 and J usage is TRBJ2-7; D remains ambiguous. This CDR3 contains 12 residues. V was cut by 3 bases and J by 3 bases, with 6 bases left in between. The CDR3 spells CASSLSLYEQYF. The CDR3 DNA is TGTGCCAGCAGTTTGAGCCTCTACGAGCAGTACTTC.

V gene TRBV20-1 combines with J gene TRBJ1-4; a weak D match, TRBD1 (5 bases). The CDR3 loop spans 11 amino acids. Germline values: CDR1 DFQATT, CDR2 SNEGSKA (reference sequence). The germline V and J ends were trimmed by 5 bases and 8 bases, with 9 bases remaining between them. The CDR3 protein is CSAAKGEKLFF. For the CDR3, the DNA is TGCAGTGCTGCGAAGGGGGAAAAACTGTTTTTT.

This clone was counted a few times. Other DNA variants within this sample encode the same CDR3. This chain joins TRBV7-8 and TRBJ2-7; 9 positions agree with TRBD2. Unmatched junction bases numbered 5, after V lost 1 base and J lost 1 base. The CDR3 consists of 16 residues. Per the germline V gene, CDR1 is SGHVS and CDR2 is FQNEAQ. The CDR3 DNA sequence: TGTGCCAGCAGCTTAGGGGGGCTAGCGGGGTCCTACGAGCAGTACTTC. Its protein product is CASSLGGLAGSYEQYF. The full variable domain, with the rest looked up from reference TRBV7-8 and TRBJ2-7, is GAGVSQSPRYKVAKRGQDVALRCDPISGHVSLFWYQQALGQGPEFLTYFQNEAQLDKSGLPSDRFFAERPEGSVSTLKIQRTQQEDSAVYLCASSLGGLAGSYEQYFGPGTRLTVT.

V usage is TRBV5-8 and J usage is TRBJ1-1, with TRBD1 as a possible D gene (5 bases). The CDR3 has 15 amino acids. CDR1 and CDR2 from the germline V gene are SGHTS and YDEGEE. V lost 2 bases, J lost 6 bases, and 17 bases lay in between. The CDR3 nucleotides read TGTGCCAGCAGCTTCCACGTCAGGGTTAACGCTGAAGCTTTCTTT. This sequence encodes CASSFHVRVNAEAFF.

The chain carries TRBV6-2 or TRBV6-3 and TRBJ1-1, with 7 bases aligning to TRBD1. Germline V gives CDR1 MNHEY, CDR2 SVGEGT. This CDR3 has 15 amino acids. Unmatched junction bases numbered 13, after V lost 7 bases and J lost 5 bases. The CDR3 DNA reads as TGTGCCAGCACCCCTACAACAGGGGTCTGGACTGAAGCTTTCTTT. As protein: CASTPTTGVWTEAFF.

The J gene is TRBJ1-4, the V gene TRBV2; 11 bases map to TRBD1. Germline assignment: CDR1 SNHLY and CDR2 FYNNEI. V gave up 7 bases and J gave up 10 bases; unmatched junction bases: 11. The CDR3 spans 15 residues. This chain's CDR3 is CASTASDRGRSKLFF. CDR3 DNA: TGTGCCAGCACCGCTTCGGACAGGGGGCGTTCAAAACTGTTTTTT.

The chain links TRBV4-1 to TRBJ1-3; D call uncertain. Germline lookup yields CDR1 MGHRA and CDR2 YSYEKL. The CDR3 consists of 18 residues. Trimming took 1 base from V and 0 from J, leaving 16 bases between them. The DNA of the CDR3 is TGCGCCAGCAGCCAAGTCTCTTCGGGGTTGGCCTCTGGAAACACCATATATTTT. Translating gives CASSQVSSGLASGNTIYF.

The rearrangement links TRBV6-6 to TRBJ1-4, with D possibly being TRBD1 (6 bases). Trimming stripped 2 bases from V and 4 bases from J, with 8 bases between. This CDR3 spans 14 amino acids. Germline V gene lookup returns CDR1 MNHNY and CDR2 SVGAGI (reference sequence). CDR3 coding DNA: TGTGCCAGCAGTTACAGGACAGATAATGAAAAACTGTTTTTT. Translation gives CASSYRTDNEKLFF.

CDR3 nucleotide sequence: TGCGCCAGCAGCTTGGTGGCTTCCTCCTACAATGAGCAGTTCTTC. Amino acids: CASSLVASSYNEQFF. V usage is TRBV5-1 and J usage is TRBJ2-1; D is undetermined. V lost 0 bases and J 0 bases, leaving 7 bases between the germline ends. From germline, CDR1 is SGHRS and CDR2 YFSETQ. CDR3 size: 15 residues.

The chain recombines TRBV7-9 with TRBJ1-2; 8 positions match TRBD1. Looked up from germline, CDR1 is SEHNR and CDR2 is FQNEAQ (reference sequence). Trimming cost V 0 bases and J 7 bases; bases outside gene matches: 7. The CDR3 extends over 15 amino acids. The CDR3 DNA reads TGTGCCAGCAGCTTAGCATTGGCGACAGGGGTTGGCTACACCTTC. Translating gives CASSLALATGVGYTF.

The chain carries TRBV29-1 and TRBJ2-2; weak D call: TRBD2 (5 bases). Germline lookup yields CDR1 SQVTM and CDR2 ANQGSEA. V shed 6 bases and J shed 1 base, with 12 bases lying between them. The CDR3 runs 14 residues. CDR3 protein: CSVRSGVNTGELFF. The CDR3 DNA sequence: TGCAGCGTGCGATCCGGGGTGAACACCGGGGAGCTGTTTTTT.

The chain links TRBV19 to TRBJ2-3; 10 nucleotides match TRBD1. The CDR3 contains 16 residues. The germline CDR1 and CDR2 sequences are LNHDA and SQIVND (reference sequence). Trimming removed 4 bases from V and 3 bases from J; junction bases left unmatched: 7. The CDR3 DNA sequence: TGTGCCAGTAGTACCAATGGACAGGGGGGAACAGATACGCAGTATTTT. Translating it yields CASSTNGQGGTDTQYF.

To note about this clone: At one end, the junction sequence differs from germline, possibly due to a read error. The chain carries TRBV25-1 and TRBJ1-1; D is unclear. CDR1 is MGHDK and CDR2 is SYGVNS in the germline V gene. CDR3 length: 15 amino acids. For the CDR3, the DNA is TGTGCCAGCAGTGAAAGATACGGCGGGAACTCTGAAGCTTTCTTT. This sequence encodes CASSERYGGNSEAFF.

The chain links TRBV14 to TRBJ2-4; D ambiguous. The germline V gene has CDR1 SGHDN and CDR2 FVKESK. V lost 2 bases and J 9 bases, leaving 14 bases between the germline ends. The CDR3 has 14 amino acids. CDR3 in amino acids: CASSQSPLTGIQYF. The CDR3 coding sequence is TGTGCCAGCAGCCAATCCCCCTTAACCGGCATTCAGTACTTC.

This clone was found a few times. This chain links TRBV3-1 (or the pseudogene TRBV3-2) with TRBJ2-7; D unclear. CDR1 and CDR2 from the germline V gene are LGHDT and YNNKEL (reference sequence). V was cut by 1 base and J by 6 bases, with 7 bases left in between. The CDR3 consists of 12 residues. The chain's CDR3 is CASSQVPGEQYF. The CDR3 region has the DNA TGTGCCAGCAGCCAAGTACCGGGCGAGCAGTACTTC.

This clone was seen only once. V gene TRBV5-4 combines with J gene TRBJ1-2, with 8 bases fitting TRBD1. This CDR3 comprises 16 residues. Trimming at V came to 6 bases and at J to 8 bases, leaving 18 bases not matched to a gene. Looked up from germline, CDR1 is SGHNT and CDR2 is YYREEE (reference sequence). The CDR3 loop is CASTPEAYRGAQGYTF. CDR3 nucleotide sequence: TGTGCCAGCACCCCCGAGGCTTACAGGGGGGCGCAAGGCTACACCTTC.

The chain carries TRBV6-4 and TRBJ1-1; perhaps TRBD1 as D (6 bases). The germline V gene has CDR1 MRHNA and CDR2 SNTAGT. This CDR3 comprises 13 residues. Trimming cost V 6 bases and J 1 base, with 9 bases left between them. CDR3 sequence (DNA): TGTGCCAGCAGGCGGGGGCAGAACACTGAAGCTTTCTTT. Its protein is CASRRGQNTEAFF.

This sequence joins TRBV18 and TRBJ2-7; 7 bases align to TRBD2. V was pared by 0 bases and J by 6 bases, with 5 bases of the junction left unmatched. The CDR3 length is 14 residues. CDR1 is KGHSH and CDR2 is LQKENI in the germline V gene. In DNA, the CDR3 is TGTGCCAGCTCACCACCGGGACTACCCACCGAGCAGTACTTC. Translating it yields CASSPPGLPTEQYF.

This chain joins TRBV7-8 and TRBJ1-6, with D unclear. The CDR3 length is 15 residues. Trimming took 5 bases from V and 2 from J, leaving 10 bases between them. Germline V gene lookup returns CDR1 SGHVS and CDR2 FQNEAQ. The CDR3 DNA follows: TGTGCCAGCAGCCAAGGAGTCGCCTATAATTCACCCCTCCACTTT. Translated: CASSQGVAYNSPLHF.